This T cell receptor (beta chain) was captured by sequencing in a study of blood T cell repertoires in COVID-19. CDR1 MNHEY and CDR2 SVGAGI come from the germline V gene. The CDR3 sequence is 14 residues long. Unmatched junction bases numbered 10, after V lost 5 bases and J lost 9 bases. The repertoire was sequenced with immunoSEQ multiplex PCR; TCRdb's copy has only in-frame clones and lacks some. The sample lists more than 110,000 clones, about three quarters occurring once. The receptor was isolated from a woman older than 75 with active or convalescent COVID-19. The sequenced sample consisted of peripheral blood. V and J are TRBV6-5 and TRBJ1-2; 9 bases align to TRBD1. The CDR3: CASSTTGQGLSYTF. In nucleotides, the CDR3 is TGTGCCAGCAGTACCACGGGACAGGGACTAAGCTACACCTTC.